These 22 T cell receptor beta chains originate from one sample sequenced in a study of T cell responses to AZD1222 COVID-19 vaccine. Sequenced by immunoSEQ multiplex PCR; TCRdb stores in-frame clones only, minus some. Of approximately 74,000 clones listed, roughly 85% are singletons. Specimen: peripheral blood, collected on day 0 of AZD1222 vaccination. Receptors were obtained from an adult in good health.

CDR3 bases: TGTGCCAGCAGACAGGACTCCTACGAGCAGTACTTC. Encoded protein: CASRQDSYEQYF. V is TRBV2 and J is TRBJ2-7; possible D gene TRBD1, 5 bases. V shed 6 bases and J shed 0 bases, with 6 bases lying between them. This CDR3 is 12 amino acids long. Germline V gene data show CDR1 as SNHLY and CDR2 as FYNNEI.

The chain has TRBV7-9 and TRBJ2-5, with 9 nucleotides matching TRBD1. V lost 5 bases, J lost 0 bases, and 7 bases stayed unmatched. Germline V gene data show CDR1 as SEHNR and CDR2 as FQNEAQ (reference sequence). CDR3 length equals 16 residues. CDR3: CASSPGTGPHQETQYF. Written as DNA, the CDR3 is TGTGCCAGCAGCCCGGGGACAGGGCCCCACCAAGAGACCCAGTACTTC.

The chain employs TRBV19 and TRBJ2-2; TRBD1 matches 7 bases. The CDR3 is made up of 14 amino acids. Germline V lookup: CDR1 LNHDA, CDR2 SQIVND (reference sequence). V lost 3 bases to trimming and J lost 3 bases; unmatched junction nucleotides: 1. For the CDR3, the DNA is TGTGCCAGTAGTATCCAGGGGGACACCGGGGAGCTGTTTTTT. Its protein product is CASSIQGDTGELFF.

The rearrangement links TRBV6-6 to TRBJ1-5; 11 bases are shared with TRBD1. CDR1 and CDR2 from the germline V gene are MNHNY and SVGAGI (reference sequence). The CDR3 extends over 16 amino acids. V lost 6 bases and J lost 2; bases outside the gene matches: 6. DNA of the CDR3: TGTGCCAGCAGCTGGACAGGGGGCGTTGGCAATCAGCCCCAGCATTTT. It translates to CASSWTGGVGNQPQHF.

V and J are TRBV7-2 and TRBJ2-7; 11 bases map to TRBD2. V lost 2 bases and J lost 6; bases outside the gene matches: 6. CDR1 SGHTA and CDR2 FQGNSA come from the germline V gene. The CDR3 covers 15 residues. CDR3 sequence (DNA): TGTGCCAGCAGCTTAACTAGCGGGAGCGCGTTCGAGCAGTACTTC. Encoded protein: CASSLTSGSAFEQYF.

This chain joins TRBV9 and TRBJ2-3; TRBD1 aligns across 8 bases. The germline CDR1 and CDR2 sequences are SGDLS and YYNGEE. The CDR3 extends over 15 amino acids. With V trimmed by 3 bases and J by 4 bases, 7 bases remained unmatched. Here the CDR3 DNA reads TGTGCCAGCAGCGCCCAGGGGGCGCACGCAGATACGCAGTATTTT. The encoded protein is CASSAQGAHADTQYF.

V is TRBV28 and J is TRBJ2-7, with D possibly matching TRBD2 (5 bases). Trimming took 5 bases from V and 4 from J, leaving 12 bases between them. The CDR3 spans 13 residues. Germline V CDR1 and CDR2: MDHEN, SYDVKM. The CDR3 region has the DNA TGTGCCAGCAGTCAACCCGGGATATACGAGCAGTACTTC. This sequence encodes CASSQPGIYEQYF.

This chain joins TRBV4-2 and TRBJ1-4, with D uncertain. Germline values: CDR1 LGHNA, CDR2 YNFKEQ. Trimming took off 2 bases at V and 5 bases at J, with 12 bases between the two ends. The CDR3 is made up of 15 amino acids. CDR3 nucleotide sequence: TGTGCCAGCAGCCAACGTAGTTTGAGAAATGAAAAACTGTTTTTT. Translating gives CASSQRSLRNEKLFF.

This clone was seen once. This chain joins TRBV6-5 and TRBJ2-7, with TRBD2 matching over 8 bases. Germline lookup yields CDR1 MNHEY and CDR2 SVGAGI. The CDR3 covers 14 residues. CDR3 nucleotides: TGTGCGATTGGGGGAGCGGGGGTGTTGAACGAGCAGTACTTC. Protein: CAIGGAGVLNEQYF.

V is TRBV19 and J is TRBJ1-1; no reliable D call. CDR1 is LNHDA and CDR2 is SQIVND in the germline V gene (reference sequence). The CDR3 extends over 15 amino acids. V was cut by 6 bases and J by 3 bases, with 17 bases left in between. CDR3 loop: CASSSLGGQDTEAFF. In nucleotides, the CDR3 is TGTGCCAGTAGCTCGTTGGGAGGTCAGGACACTGAAGCTTTCTTT.

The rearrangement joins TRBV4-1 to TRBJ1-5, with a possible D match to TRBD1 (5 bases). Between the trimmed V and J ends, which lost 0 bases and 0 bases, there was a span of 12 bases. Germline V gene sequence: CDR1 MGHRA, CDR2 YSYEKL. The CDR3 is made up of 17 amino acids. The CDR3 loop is CASSQEGMTASNQPQHF. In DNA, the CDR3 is TGCGCCAGCAGCCAAGAAGGAATGACAGCTAGCAATCAGCCCCAGCATTTT.

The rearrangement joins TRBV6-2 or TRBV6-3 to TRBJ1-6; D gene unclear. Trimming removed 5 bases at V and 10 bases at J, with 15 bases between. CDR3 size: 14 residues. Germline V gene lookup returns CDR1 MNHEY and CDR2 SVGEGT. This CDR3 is CASSRLLSGSPLHF. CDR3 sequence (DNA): TGTGCCAGCAGTCGCCTCCTGTCTGGGTCACCCCTCCACTTT.

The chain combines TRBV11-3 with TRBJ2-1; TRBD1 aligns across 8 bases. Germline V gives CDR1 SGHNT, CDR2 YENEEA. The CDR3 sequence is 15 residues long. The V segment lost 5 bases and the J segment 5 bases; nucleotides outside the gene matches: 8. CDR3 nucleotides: TGTGCCAGCAGCCTACGACAGGGGAGGCACAATGAGCAGTTCTTC. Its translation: CASSLRQGRHNEQFF.

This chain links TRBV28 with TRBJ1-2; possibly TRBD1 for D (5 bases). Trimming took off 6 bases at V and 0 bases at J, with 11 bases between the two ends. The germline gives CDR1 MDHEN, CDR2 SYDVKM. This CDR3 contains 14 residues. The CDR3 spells CASRGAEANYGYTF. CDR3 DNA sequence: TGTGCCAGCAGAGGGGCGGAGGCTAACTATGGCTACACCTTC.

In DNA form, the CDR3 reads TGCGCCAGCAGCTACAGGGATCTTAACTATGGCTACACCTTC. Translation gives CASSYRDLNYGYTF. The chain carries TRBV5-1 and TRBJ1-2; tentative D call: TRBD1 (6 bases). Germline V lookup: CDR1 SGHRS, CDR2 YFSETQ. V was shortened by 3 bases and J by 1 base, with 10 bases between the two germline ends. The CDR3 totals 14 residues.

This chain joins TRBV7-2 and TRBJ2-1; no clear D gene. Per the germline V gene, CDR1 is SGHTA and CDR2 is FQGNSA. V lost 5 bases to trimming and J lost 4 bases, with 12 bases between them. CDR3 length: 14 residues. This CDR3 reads CASSPRLGYNEQFF. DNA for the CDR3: TGTGCCAGCAGCCCCCGTCTAGGATACAATGAGCAGTTCTTC. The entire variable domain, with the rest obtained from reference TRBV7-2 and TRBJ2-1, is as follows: GAGVSQSPSNKVTEKGKDVELRCDPISGHTALYWYRQSLGQGLEFLIYFQGNSAPDKSGLPSDRFSAERTGGSVSTLTIQRTQQEDSAVYLCASSPRLGYNEQFFGPGTRLTVL.

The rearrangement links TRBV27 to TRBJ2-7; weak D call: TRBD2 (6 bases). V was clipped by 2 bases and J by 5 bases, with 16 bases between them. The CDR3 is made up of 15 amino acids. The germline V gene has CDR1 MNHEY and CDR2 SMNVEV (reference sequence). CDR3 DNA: TGTGCCAGCAGTTTAATCGCCGGGAGTAGCAACGAGCAGTACTTC. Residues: CASSLIAGSSNEQYF.

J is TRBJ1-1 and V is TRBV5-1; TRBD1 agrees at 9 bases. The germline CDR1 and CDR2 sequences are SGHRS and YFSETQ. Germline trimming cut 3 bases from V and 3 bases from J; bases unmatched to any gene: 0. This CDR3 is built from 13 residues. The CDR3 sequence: CASSWDRDTEAFF. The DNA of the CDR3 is TGCGCCAGCAGCTGGGACAGGGACACTGAAGCTTTCTTT.

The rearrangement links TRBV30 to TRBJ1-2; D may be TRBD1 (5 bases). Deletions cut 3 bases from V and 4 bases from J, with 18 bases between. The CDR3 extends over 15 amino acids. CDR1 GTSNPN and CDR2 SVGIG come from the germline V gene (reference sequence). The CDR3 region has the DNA TGTGCCTGGAGCCTTTCAGGGTCTAGTGTCTATGGCTACACCTTC. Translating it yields CAWSLSGSSVYGYTF.

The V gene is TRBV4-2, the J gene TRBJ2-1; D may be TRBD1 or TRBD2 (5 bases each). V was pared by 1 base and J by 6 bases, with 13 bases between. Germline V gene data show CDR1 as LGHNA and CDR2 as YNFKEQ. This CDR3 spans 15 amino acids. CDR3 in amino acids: CASSQAGTPANEQFF. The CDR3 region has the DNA TGTGCCAGCAGCCAAGCTGGGACCCCAGCCAATGAGCAGTTCTTC.

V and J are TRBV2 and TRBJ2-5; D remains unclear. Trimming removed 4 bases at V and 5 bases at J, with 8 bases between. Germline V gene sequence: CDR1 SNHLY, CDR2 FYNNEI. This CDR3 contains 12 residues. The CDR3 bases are TGTGCCAGCAGTGTCGATGGGGAGACCCAGTACTTC. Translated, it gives CASSVDGETQYF.

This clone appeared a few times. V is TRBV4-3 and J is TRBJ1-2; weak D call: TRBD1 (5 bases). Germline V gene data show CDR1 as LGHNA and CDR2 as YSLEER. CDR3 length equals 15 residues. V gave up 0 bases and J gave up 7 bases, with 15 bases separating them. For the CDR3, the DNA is TGCGCCAGCAGCCAAGATCAACAGGCAGTTGGTGGCTACACCTTC. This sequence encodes CASSQDQQAVGGYTF.